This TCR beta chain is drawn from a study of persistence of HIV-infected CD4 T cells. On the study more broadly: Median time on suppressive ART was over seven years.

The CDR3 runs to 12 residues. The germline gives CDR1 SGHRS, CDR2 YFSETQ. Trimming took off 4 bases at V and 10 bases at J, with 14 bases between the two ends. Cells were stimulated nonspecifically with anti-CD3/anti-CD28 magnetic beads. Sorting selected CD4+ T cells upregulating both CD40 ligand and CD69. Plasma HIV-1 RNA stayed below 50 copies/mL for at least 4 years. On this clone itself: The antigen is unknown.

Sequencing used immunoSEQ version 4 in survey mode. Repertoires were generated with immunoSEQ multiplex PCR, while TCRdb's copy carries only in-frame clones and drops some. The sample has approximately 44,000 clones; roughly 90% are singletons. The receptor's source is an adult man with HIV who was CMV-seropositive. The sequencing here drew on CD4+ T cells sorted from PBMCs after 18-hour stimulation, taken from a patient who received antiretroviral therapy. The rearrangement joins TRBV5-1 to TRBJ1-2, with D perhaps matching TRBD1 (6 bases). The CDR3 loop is CASSPNGQLYTF. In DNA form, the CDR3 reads TGCGCCAGCAGCCCTAACGGACAGCTCTACACCTTC.